The sequence of this TCR beta chain was determined in a study of T-cell reconstitution after alpha-beta-depleted transplantation in children. This clonotype has ten or more counts. What it binds is unknown. The CDR3 loop spans 11 amino acids. Germline V gene data show CDR1 as MNHEY and CDR2 as SVGEGT. V was shortened by 5 bases and J by 9 bases, with 8 bases between the two germline ends. The authors prepared the TCRbeta library with unique molecular identifiers. A single record per CDR3 protein comes from TCRdb applying MiXCR to the PCR reads. The sample has hundreds of thousands of distinct CDR3 sequences, around 7.5% seen once. Broader study findings: Certain patients had high TCRbeta diversity at day 60, and it came from recipient T cells and thymic progenitors that survived. There were reportedly several hundred expanded graft clones from which alpha-beta T cells came about two months after transplant. T-cell numbers and diversity, one year after transplant, stemmed largely from T cells that were newly produced.

Material: PBMCs, mostly from graft donor cells, obtained 180 days after TCRalphabeta/CD19-depleted stem cell transplant. The sequence derives from a male patient younger than 18 who had a stem cell transplant for acute lymphoblastic leukemia, so the T cells may come from the graft donor. The J gene is TRBJ1-5, the V gene TRBV6-2 or TRBV6-3; possibly TRBD1 for D (6 bases). The CDR3 is CASSQGRPQHF. The DNA of the CDR3 is TGTGCCAGCAGTCAGGGGCGGCCCCAGCATTTT.